These 5 T cell receptor beta chains were sequenced from one sample in a study of shared clonotypes between healthy human individuals. TCRdb's copy holds only in-frame clones and misses some; the assay was immunoSEQ multiplex PCR. The table lists roughly 2.2 million clones, more than 80% of them singletons. The specimen was naive CD4+ T cells from PBMCs. Regarding subset: CD45RA+ positively selected. The receptors derive from a man in his late teens or twenties in good health. Some clones in this sample may be carry-over from other donors' samples.

The rearrangement links TRBV27 to TRBJ1-1; no clear D. CDR1 and CDR2 (germline): MNHEY, SMNVEV (reference sequence). This CDR3 comprises 13 residues. Trimming shortened V by 3 bases and J by 6 bases, and 11 bases separated the two germline ends. CDR3 loop: CASSFRSNAEAFF. CDR3 in DNA: TGTGCCAGCAGTTTCCGGTCTAACGCTGAAGCTTTCTTT.

The sample holds a few counts of this clone. V and J are TRBV28 and TRBJ1-4, with 9 positions matching TRBD1. With 3 bases clipped from V and 6 bases from J, the junction kept 14 bases outside the gene matches. The V gene's germline CDR1 is MDHEN and CDR2 SYDVKM. There are 18 residues in the CDR3. In DNA form, the CDR3 reads TGTGCCAGCAGTTTTACCGACAGGGGGTTTTCTTGGGATGAAAAACTGTTTTTT. Translating gives CASSFTDRGFSWDEKLFF. Together with reference TRBV28 and TRBJ1-4, the CDR3 gives the full variable domain: DVKVTQSSRYLVKRTGEKVFLECVQDMDHENMFWYRQDPGLGLRLIYFSYDVKMKEKGDIPEGYSVSREKKERFSLILESASTNQTSMYLCASSFTDRGFSWDEKLFFGSGTQLSVL.

The V and J genes are TRBV5-1 and TRBJ2-2, with 10 nucleotides matching TRBD2. The ends lost 0 bases at V and 4 bases at J; junction bases unmatched: 3. The CDR3 has 16 residues. Germline V gives CDR1 SGHRS, CDR2 YFSETQ. The CDR3 here is CASSLVLAGFTGELFF. CDR3 nucleotides: TGCGCCAGCAGCTTGGTACTAGCGGGATTCACCGGGGAGCTGTTTTTT.

As to this clone: In the same sample, other DNA sequences code for this CDR3. The chain employs TRBV5-1 and TRBJ2-1; 10 positions agree with TRBD2. The junction had 3 bases not matched to a gene; V was cut back by 0 bases and J by 3 bases. This CDR3 has 16 residues. Germline V CDR1 and CDR2: SGHRS, YFSETQ. CDR3 loop: CASSLEGLALYNEQFF. DNA of the CDR3: TGCGCCAGCAGCTTGGAGGGACTAGCGCTCTACAATGAGCAGTTCTTC.

The rearrangement links TRBV4-1 to TRBJ2-7, with D possibly TRBD2 on 6 matching bases. Germline assignment: CDR1 MGHRA and CDR2 YSYEKL. The CDR3 is 16 residues long. Trimming took 1 base from V and 1 from J, leaving 14 bases between them. CDR3 nucleotides: TGCGCCAGCAGCCAAGGGAGGGGCGGAGGTTCCTACGAGCAGTACTTC. Translating it yields CASSQGRGGGSYEQYF.